This T cell receptor (beta chain) came from a study of cytomegalovirus exposure and HLA in healthy donors. The CDR3 is made up of 14 amino acids. Looked up from germline, CDR1 is MDHEN and CDR2 is SYDVKM. V shed 6 bases and J 0 bases; nucleotides not matched to a gene: 2. Both 60 Vbeta primers and 13 Jbeta primers went into the PCR. Profiling relied on immunoSEQ multiplex PCR, and the TCRdb table lists in-frame clones only, not all of them. The sample yields around 79,000 clones, around 72% seen once. A single count supports this clone. The sequence derives from a woman aged 40 to 49 in good health and CMV-seropositive. This sequence joins TRBV28 and TRBJ1-5; TRBD1 agrees at 7 bases. The specimen was PBMCs. This CDR3 reads CASRGDSSNQPQHF. CDR3 in DNA: TGTGCCAGCAGGGGGGACAGTAGCAATCAGCCCCAGCATTTT. The variable domain in full, with the rest retrieved from reference TRBV28 and TRBJ1-5, is DVKVTQSSRYLVKRTGEKVFLECVQDMDHENMFWYRQDPGLGLRLIYFSYDVKMKEKGDIPEGYSVSREKKERFSLILESASTNQTSMYLCASRGDSSNQPQHFGDGTRLSIL.